The source of this TCR beta chain is a study of T cells in localized non-small cell lung cancer. Notes on this clone: Its antigen is currently unknown.

Produced via immunoSEQ multiplex PCR; TCRdb's table is partial and in-frame only. The table records about 2,800 clones, 35% to 50% of them present only once. Study-wide points: Uninvolved neighboring lung showed the greatest T cell clonality, exceeding tumor. Sequencing covered just one tumor region, so heterogeneity cannot be ruled out. With higher T cell density in blood came longer overall survival. Within adjacent lung there appeared a median about 54 of the top 100 tumor clones.

The germline CDR1 and CDR2 sequences are SGHNT and YENEEA. The CDR3 is 14 amino acids. With 5 bases clipped from V and 5 bases from J, the junction kept 4 bases outside the gene matches. The clonotype originates from a male donor aged 60 or over with stage I squamous cell lung carcinoma. This chain joins TRBV11-3 and TRBJ1-5; 9 positions match TRBD1. This specimen was lung tumor tissue, taken before any cancer treatment. The CDR3 nucleotides are TGTGCCAGCAGCGCGGACAGGGGAGATCAGCCCCAGCATTTT. Translating it yields CASSADRGDQPQHF.